This T cell receptor beta chain was identified during a study of neurological immune-mediated disorders (dated by TCRdb to about 2019). Study-level background: Among the approximately 34 multiple sclerosis patients, relapsing-remitting MS was present in 31 and secondary progressive MS was present in 3. Peripheral blood TCR-beta repertoires from HTLV-I-associated myelopathy (HAM/TSP) patients, multiple sclerosis patients and healthy controls were compared by UMI-based sequencing. Longitudinal samples, technical triplicates and paired sorted CD4+ and CD8+ T-cell subsets, alongside PBMC samples, were included among the 90 to 130 TCR-beta libraries. The cohort included about 66 subjects: some 14 with HAM/TSP, around 34 with multiple sclerosis, and 20 or so healthy controls.

For unsorted PBMC libraries, 2 million PBMCs were used after storage in RNAlater at -80 degrees C until RNA extraction. The multiple sclerosis patients were enrolled in a US clinical protocol that used magnetic resonance imaging to evaluate disease progression. Peripheral blood was subjected to Ficoll-Hypaque density gradient centrifugation to isolate PBMCs, which were then cryopreserved in liquid nitrogen. The CDR3 starts with the cysteine, ends with the phenylalanine, and has 17 residues. Only the CDR3 DNA stays, 51 bases, in frame from base 1. At the junction V is shortened by 4 bases and J by 0 bases; bases outside the gene matches: 13. CDR1 and CDR2 were assigned from the germline V gene (reference sequence) as DFQATT and SNEGSKA. cDNA was synthesized by template-switch 5'RACE using a primer carrying a 10-nucleotide random unique molecular identifier by which each TCR transcript was tagged. Over 160 million TCR-beta sequences, covering 15-18 subjects, were produced in each sequencing run. The RNeasy kit was used to extract total RNA. The KAPA Real-time Library Amplification kit was used to amplify TCR-beta VDJ regions with primers for the TCR constant region and the 5'RACE anchor. Sample indexes and Illumina adaptors were added in a first PCR, and a second PCR then increased library yield. The roughly 650 bp TCR product was size-selected on a 2% E-gel SizeSelection system after Ampure bead purification. Before pooling, libraries had their quality checked on a Bioanalyzer, their concentration measured with Qubit, and their quantity determined with the Kapa Library Quantification kit. An Illumina HiSeq 2500 was used to sequence the libraries paired-end at 2 x 150 bp. To increase sequence diversity, 25-30% phiX was spiked into each library pool. On the study's bioinformatics: Quality-filtered reads were processed with the UMI-based MiGEC pipeline, which removed over 75% of raw TCR sequences during error correction. VDJ genes were aligned to IMGT germline references, and each clonotype was defined by a unique CDR3 amino acid sequence together with V-J genes. Clonal expansion, Shannon diversity and CDR3 relatedness were evaluated with VDJtools (CalcPairwiseDistances, ClusterSamples), while phylogenetic trees were built in CLCbio workbench. Clones with at least 8 unique UMIs were defined as expanded, with this threshold being based on coefficient-of-variation modelling across technical triplicates. The raw public reads went through TCRdb reprocessing: fastp at Q25, MiXCR clone calling, in-frame beta chains kept. Each entry merges the rows of one CDR3 protein and shows their most common DNA and genes. The V and J calls reflect TCRdb's pipeline rather than the authors' work. In all, the sample holds tens of thousands of distinct CDR3 sequences, and 3.5% to 5.5% of those were seen once. The ten biggest clones cover around 6.9% of the sample.

This clonotype was seen repeatedly, ten times or more. The target of this receptor is not known. One base away there is no much larger clone; base qualities are not given. The study at large found these results: The MS cluster showed no association with clinical or MRI features, and the authors stated that larger cohorts are needed. Across subjects, expanded clones never shared an identical CDR3 amino acid sequence, which suggests that the TCR-beta repertoires in every group were private. Phylogenetic analysis grouped repertoires from 18 of 34 MS patients into a cluster of related CDR3 sequences, suggesting a possible repertoire-level signature. TCR clonal expansion was greatest in HAM/TSP patients and smallest in MS patients, who ranked below even healthy controls.

The sequence derives from a man aged 30 to 39 with multiple sclerosis. The specimen sequenced was PBMCs. Recombination linked TRBV20-1 to TRBJ2-7, and TRBD2 aligns with 9 junction nucleotides. The CDR3 is CSAKGRMTSGISYEQYF. The DNA sequence follows: TGCAGTGCTAAGGGGCGTATGACTAGCGGCATCTCCTACGAGCAGTACTTC.